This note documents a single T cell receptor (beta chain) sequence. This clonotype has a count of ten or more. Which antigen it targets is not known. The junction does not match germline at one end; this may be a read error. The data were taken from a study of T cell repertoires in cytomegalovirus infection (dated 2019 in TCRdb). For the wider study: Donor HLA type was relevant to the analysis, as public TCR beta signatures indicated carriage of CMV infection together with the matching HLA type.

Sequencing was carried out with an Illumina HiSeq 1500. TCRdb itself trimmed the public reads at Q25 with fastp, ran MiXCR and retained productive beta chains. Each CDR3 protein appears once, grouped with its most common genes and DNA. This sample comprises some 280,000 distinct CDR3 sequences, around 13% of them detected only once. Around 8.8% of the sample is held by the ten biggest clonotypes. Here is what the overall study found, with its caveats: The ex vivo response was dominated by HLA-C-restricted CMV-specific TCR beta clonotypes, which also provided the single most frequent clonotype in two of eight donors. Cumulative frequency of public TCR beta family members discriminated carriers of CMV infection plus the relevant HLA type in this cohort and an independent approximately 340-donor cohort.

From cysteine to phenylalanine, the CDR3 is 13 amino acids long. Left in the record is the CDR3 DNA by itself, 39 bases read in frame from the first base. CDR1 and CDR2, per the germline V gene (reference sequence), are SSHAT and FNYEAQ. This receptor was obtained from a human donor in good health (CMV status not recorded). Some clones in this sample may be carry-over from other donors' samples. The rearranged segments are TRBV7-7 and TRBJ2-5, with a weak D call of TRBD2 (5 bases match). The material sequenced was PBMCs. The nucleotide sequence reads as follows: TGTGCTAGCAGCTGGACTCCCCAAGAGACCCAGTACTTC. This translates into CASSWTPQETQYF. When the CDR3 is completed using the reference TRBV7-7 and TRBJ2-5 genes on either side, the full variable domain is GAGVSQSPRYKVTKRGQDVTLRCDPISSHATLYWYQQALGQGPEFLTYFNYEAQPDKSGLPSDRFSAERPEGSISTLTIQRTEQRDSAMYRCASSWTPQETQYFGPGTRLLVL.